Listed below are T cell receptor beta chains from one sample, sequenced in a study of cytomegalovirus exposure and HLA in healthy donors. Clones were sequenced by immunoSEQ multiplex PCR, and TCRdb holds only the in-frame ones, with some missing. The repertoire holds 95,000 to 100,000 clones, with approximately 76% as singletons. The source material was PBMCs. These receptors were collected from a man in his forties in good health and CMV-seronegative. Each CDR3 is given with its conserved first and last residue. D genes are given only for firm matches. Some rows have no size entry. The others give once, few or many, or a class for an expanded clone.

D gene: .
clone size: .
J gene: TRBJ1-6
V gene: TRBV30
CDR3 DNA: TGTGCCTATAGGGACTATAATTCCCCCCTCCACTTT
CDR3 protein: CAYRDYNSPLHF

D gene: .
clone size: few
J gene: TRBJ1-2
V gene: TRBV2
CDR3 DNA: TGTGCCAGCAGGGGACAAGTCGGGAACTATGGCTACACCTTC
CDR3 protein: CASRGQVGNYGYTF

D gene: TRBD2
clone size: .
J gene: TRBJ2-1
V gene: TRBV10-2
CDR3 DNA: TGCGCCAGCAAAGGGACTAGCGGCGCCTACAATGAGCAGTTCTTC
CDR3 protein: CASKGTSGAYNEQFF

D gene: TRBD1
clone size: .
J gene: TRBJ2-1
V gene: TRBV9
CDR3 DNA: TGTGCCAGCAGCGTACGACAGGGAACCTACAATGAGCAGTTCTTC
CDR3 protein: CASSVRQGTYNEQFF

D gene: TRBD1
clone size: .
J gene: TRBJ2-1
V gene: TRBV6-1
CDR3 DNA: TGTGCCAGCAGTGACCCGGGACAGGGTTGGAATGAGCAGTTCTTC
CDR3 protein: CASSDPGQGWNEQFF

D gene: TRBD1
clone size: .
J gene: TRBJ1-1
V gene: TRBV7-3
CDR3 DNA: TGTGCCAGGGAAGACAGGGGGTTAACTGAAGCTTTCTTT
CDR3 protein: CAREDRGLTEAFF

D gene: .
clone size: .
J gene: TRBJ2-5
V gene: TRBV7-9
CDR3 DNA: TGTGCCAGCAGCTTAATCCAGGGGTCCGGGACCCAGTACTTC
CDR3 protein: CASSLIQGSGTQYF

D gene: TRBD2
clone size: .
J gene: TRBJ2-2
V gene: TRBV23-1
CDR3 DNA: TGCGCCAGCAGTCAAAAGGATCTAGCGGGGGGGTCCGGAAGAGACACCGGGGAGCTGTTTTTT
CDR3 protein: CASSQKDLAGGSGRDTGELFF

D gene: .
clone size: .
J gene: TRBJ2-2
V gene: TRBV7-9
CDR3 DNA: TGTGCCAGCAGCTTGACAGCGACCGGGGAGCTGTTTTTT
CDR3 protein: CASSLTATGELFF

D gene: TRBD2
clone size: .
J gene: TRBJ2-7
V gene: TRBV7-9
CDR3 DNA: TGTTCCAGCAGCTTATTCTTCACTAGCGGGGGGCCCTTTGAGCAGTACTTC
CDR3 protein: CSSSLFFTSGGPFEQYF

D gene: TRBD1
clone size: .
J gene: TRBJ1-1
V gene: TRBV10-3
CDR3 DNA: TGTGCCATCAGTGTAGGACAGGTATCGACTGAAGCTTTCTTT
CDR3 protein: CAISVGQVSTEAFF

D gene: TRBD1
clone size: few
J gene: TRBJ1-6
V gene: TRBV2
CDR3 DNA: TGTGCCAGTTCCAAGCCGGGACAGGGGAATTCCCCCCTCCACTTT
CDR3 protein: CASSKPGQGNSPLHF

D gene: .
clone size: .
J gene: TRBJ1-1
V gene: TRBV2
CDR3 DNA: TGTGCCAGCAGTGATAAGAGGGGGAGCACTGAAGCTTTCTTT
CDR3 protein: CASSDKRGSTEAFF

D gene: .
clone size: .
J gene: TRBJ2-1
V gene: TRBV7-9
CDR3 DNA: TGTGCCAGCAGCTTGGGGCATGAGCAGTTCTTC
CDR3 protein: CASSLGHEQFF

D gene: .
clone size: .
J gene: TRBJ1-1
V gene: TRBV11-2
CDR3 DNA: TGTGCCAGCAGCTTATCAGGTGCCACCGGATCCACTGAAGCTTTCTTT
CDR3 protein: CASSLSGATGSTEAFF

D gene: .
clone size: .
J gene: TRBJ2-5
V gene: TRBV5-5
CDR3 DNA: TGTGCCAGCAGCTTGGAACAGGGTGTTTTCGAGACCCAGTACTTC
CDR3 protein: CASSLEQGVFETQYF

D gene: .
clone size: .
J gene: TRBJ2-5
V gene: TRBV6-6
CDR3 DNA: TGTGCCAGCCGGACAGAAGAGACCCAGTACTTC
CDR3 protein: CASRTEETQYF

D gene: .
clone size: .
J gene: TRBJ1-2
V gene: TRBV11-3
CDR3 DNA: TGTGCCAGCAGCTCCCGGGAGGACTATGGCTACACCTTC
CDR3 protein: CASSSREDYGYTF

D gene: TRBD2
clone size: once
J gene: TRBJ2-1
V gene: TRBV15
CDR3 DNA: TGTGCCACCAGCAGCCGGGGGGAGGGGCAGTTCTTC
CDR3 protein: CATSSRGEGQFF

D gene: TRBD2
clone size: .
J gene: TRBJ2-7
V gene: TRBV5-6
CDR3 DNA: TGTGCCAGCAGCTTTTTTGGGGAAGGCGGGGGCTCCTACGAGCAGTACTTC
CDR3 protein: CASSFFGEGGGSYEQYF

D gene: TRBD2
clone size: .
J gene: TRBJ2-5
V gene: TRBV27
CDR3 DNA: TGTGCCAGCAGTCCCCGACTAGCGGGCGAGACCCAGTACTTC
CDR3 protein: CASSPRLAGETQYF

D gene: TRBD2
clone size: .
J gene: TRBJ2-1
V gene: TRBV7-2
CDR3 DNA: TGTGCCAGCAGCTTAAAGGCTAGCGGGGGGGCCTACAATGAGCAGTTCTTC
CDR3 protein: CASSLKASGGAYNEQFF

D gene: .
clone size: .
J gene: TRBJ2-1
V gene: TRBV6-4
CDR3 DNA: TGTGCCAGCAGTGGAGGTCAGAACTACAATGAGCAGTTCTTC
CDR3 protein: CASSGGQNYNEQFF

D gene: .
clone size: .
J gene: TRBJ1-1
V gene: TRBV10-1
CDR3 DNA: TGCGCCAGCAGTCAGGGGAGGAACACTGAAGCTTTCTTT
CDR3 protein: CASSQGRNTEAFF

D gene: .
clone size: .
J gene: TRBJ2-7
V gene: TRBV7-8
CDR3 DNA: TGTGCCAGCAGCCCCCCCGGACAGACTCTTGGGGAGCAGTACTTC
CDR3 protein: CASSPPGQTLGEQYF

D gene: TRBD1
clone size: .
J gene: TRBJ1-2
V gene: TRBV30
CDR3 DNA: TGTGCCTCATCAGGGGGCTCGGGCTATGGCTACACCTTC
CDR3 protein: CASSGGSGYGYTF

D gene: .
clone size: .
J gene: TRBJ2-1
V gene: TRBV5-1
CDR3 DNA: TGCGCCAGCAGCTTGGGGGGGAGGTCCTACAATGAGCAGTTCTTC
CDR3 protein: CASSLGGRSYNEQFF

D gene: .
clone size: .
J gene: TRBJ2-6
V gene: TRBV9
CDR3 DNA: TGTGCCAGCAATACTGGGGCCAACGTCCTGACTTTC
CDR3 protein: CASNTGANVLTF

D gene: .
clone size: .
J gene: TRBJ1-1
V gene: TRBV10-3
CDR3 DNA: TGTGCCATCAGTGAGCAGGAGAACACTGAAGCTTTCTTT
CDR3 protein: CAISEQENTEAFF

D gene: TRBD1
clone size: .
J gene: TRBJ1-3
V gene: TRBV5-6
CDR3 DNA: TGTGCCAGCAGCTTGGGACAGGGCGTTTTACACGGAAACACCATATATTTT
CDR3 protein: CASSLGQGVLHGNTIYF

D gene: TRBD1
clone size: .
J gene: TRBJ2-3
V gene: TRBV4-2
CDR3 DNA: TGTGCCAGCAGCCCGAATCTAGTGGGACAGGGGGCGTATACGCAGTATTTT
CDR3 protein: CASSPNLVGQGAYTQYF

D gene: TRBD1
clone size: .
J gene: TRBJ1-5
V gene: TRBV7-9
CDR3 DNA: TGTTCCAGCAGCTCGGGGACAGCCTTAACGGAGCCCCAGCATTTT
CDR3 protein: CSSSSGTALTEPQHF

D gene: .
clone size: .
J gene: TRBJ1-1
V gene: TRBV5-1
CDR3 DNA: TGCGCCAGCAGCGTCATCGGTCAGAACACTGAAGCTTTCTTT
CDR3 protein: CASSVIGQNTEAFF

D gene: TRBD2
clone size: .
J gene: TRBJ2-3
V gene: TRBV2
CDR3 DNA: TGTGCCAGCAGTCCATCGGGAGGGGGTCGTCTGTATTTT
CDR3 protein: CASSPSGGGRLYF

D gene: TRBD2
clone size: .
J gene: TRBJ2-3
V gene: TRBV7-3
CDR3 DNA: TGTGCCAGCAGCTTTAGAGCGGGGGGGCGGGGCACAGATACGCAGTATTTT
CDR3 protein: CASSFRAGGRGTDTQYF

D gene: TRBD1
clone size: .
J gene: TRBJ1-4
V gene: TRBV9
CDR3 DNA: TGTGCCAGCAGCCCGACAGGGGGCAATGAAAAACTGTTTTTT
CDR3 protein: CASSPTGGNEKLFF

D gene: TRBD1
clone size: .
J gene: TRBJ2-5
V gene: TRBV11-3
CDR3 DNA: TGTGCCAGCAGCTTTGGGACAGCCCAAGAGACCCAGTACTTC
CDR3 protein: CASSFGTAQETQYF

D gene: TRBD1
clone size: once
J gene: TRBJ2-3
V gene: TRBV5-1
CDR3 DNA: TGCGCCAGCAGCTTGGGCGACAGGGCTAGCACAGATACGCAGTATTTT
CDR3 protein: CASSLGDRASTDTQYF

D gene: .
clone size: .
J gene: TRBJ1-4
V gene: TRBV12-5
CDR3 DNA: TGTGCTAGTGGTTTGTCCCCCGACAGATACGTGGGGGGGCAGAGAGGAAAACTGTTTTTT
CDR3 protein: CASGLSPDRYVGGQRGKLFF